The 11 T cell receptor beta chains in this list originate from one sample, sequenced in a study of blood T cell repertoires in COVID-19 (TCRdb year 2020). Receptor amplification or capture employed the immunoSEQ multiplex PCR assay. Here the immuneACCESS table is served through TCRdb, limited to in-frame sequences with V and J called. Missing clones are a known gap in these copies; in checked studies unresolved V genes cover under half, and the rest lacks a known reason. In all, the sample holds about 160,000 clones, and roughly 90% of those were seen once. About 3.9% of the sample is taken by the ten largest. Sequencing input: peripheral blood. These receptors originate from a woman aged 60-75 years who had recovered from COVID-19.

This rearrangement joins TRBV3-1 (or the pseudogene TRBV3-2) to TRBJ2-1; 8 bases fit TRBD2. This CDR3 region has 17 residues. CDR1 and CDR2 (germline): LGHDT, YNNKEL (reference sequence). Trimming removed 1 base from V and 12 bases from J; junction bases left unmatched: 17. CDR3 residues: CASSQARRLAIPRGQFF. The CDR3 DNA reads as TGTGCCAGCAGCCAAGCCCGGAGACTAGCGATACCGAGGGGGCAGTTCTTC.

V usage is TRBV5-5 and J usage is TRBJ2-5; D is unresolved. The CDR3 consists of 14 residues. Germline CDR1 is SGHKS and CDR2 is YYEKEE (reference sequence). Trimming stripped 1 base from V and 5 bases from J, with 12 bases between. In DNA form, the CDR3 reads TGTGCCAGCAGCTTGACAGTCGAGATGGAGACCCAGTACTTC. It codes for CASSLTVEMETQYF.

This clone was picked up one time. The J gene is TRBJ2-3, the V gene TRBV7-9; 10 nucleotides align to TRBD2. Germline CDR1 and CDR2: SEHNR and FQNEAQ (reference sequence). The V segment lost 3 bases and the J segment 4 bases; nucleotides outside the gene matches: 1. The CDR3 sequence is 14 residues long. The CDR3 sequence: CASSFTSGADTQYF. The CDR3 DNA reads as TGTGCCAGCAGCTTCACTAGCGGGGCAGATACGCAGTATTTT. The full variable domain, its missing parts supplied by reference TRBV7-9 and TRBJ2-3, is DTGVSQNPRHKITKRGQNVTFRCDPISEHNRLYWYRQTLGQGPEFLTYFQNEAQLEKSRLLSDRFSAERPKGSFSTLEIQRTEQGDSAMYLCASSFTSGADTQYFGPGTRLTVL.

The V and J genes are TRBV28 and TRBJ2-1, with D unresolved. This CDR3 is 13 amino acids long. Between the trimmed V and J ends, which lost 2 bases and 6 bases, there was a span of 8 bases. The germline V gene encodes CDR1 MDHEN and CDR2 SYDVKM. The CDR3 region has the DNA TGTGCCAGCAGTTTAGAGGCCCCCAATGAGCAGTTCTTC. This translates into CASSLEAPNEQFF.

The chain employs TRBV2 and TRBJ2-4; D not resolved. The CDR3 sequence is 14 residues long. CDR1 and CDR2 (germline): SNHLY, FYNNEI. Trimming shortened V by 5 bases and J by 0 bases, and 8 bases separated the two germline ends. This CDR3 reads CASSLEIAKNIQYF. Here the CDR3 DNA reads TGTGCCAGCAGTTTAGAAATAGCCAAAAACATTCAGTACTTC.

The chain combines TRBV2 with TRBJ1-5; D remains unclear. The germline V and J ends were trimmed by 6 bases and 2 bases, with 17 bases remaining between them. The CDR3 is 16 amino acids. Looked up from germline, CDR1 is SNHLY and CDR2 is FYNNEI. DNA of the CDR3: TGTGCCAGCAGGAGGGTACTAGGAGTTGGCAATCAGCCCCAGCATTTT. Translated, it gives CASRRVLGVGNQPQHF.

The sample holds one count of this clone. The chain employs TRBV5-1 and TRBJ2-3, with TRBD2 identical over 9 bases. From germline, CDR1 is SGHRS and CDR2 YFSETQ. This CDR3 is built from 18 residues. V lost 0 bases to trimming and J lost 5 bases; unmatched junction nucleotides: 13. The CDR3 sequence: CASSLGGTSLSLEDTQYF. DNA of the CDR3: TGCGCCAGCAGCTTGGGAGGGACTAGCCTGTCCCTGGAAGATACGCAGTATTTT.

This chain connects TRBV27 to TRBJ2-3; D may be TRBD2 (6 bases). The CDR3 is made up of 15 amino acids. CDR1 MNHEY and CDR2 SMNVEV come from the germline V gene (reference sequence). Trimming took 4 bases from V and 6 from J, leaving 17 bases between them. The CDR3 protein is CASSSPRSLADTQYF. CDR3 in DNA: TGTGCCAGCAGTTCCCCAAGATCCCTAGCGGATACGCAGTATTTT.

The rearrangement uses TRBV19 and TRBJ2-7; D remains ambiguous. Germline V gene sequence: CDR1 LNHDA, CDR2 SQIVND (reference sequence). V was trimmed by 3 bases and J by 1 base, leaving 7 bases between them. There are 13 residues in the CDR3. CDR3 amino acids: CASSIQASYEQYF. The CDR3 bases are TGTGCCAGTAGTATCCAGGCTTCCTACGAGCAGTACTTC.

The V and J genes are TRBV11-1 and TRBJ1-1; a possible D gene is TRBD1 (5 bases). CDR3 size: 13 residues. Trimming removed 3 bases from V and 8 bases from J, with 13 bases in between. Germline assignment: CDR1 SGHAT and CDR2 FQDESV (reference sequence). As DNA, the CDR3 is TGTGCCAGCAGCTTTACCACGCAGGGAGAAGCTTTCTTT. Translated, it gives CASSFTTQGEAFF.

The V call is TRBV28, the J call TRBJ2-3; 7 positions match TRBD1. The CDR3 has 13 amino acids. Germline lookup yields CDR1 MDHEN and CDR2 SYDVKM. The J segment lost 4 bases and the V segment lost 8 bases, leaving 6 bases of the junction unmatched. CDR3 sequence (DNA): TGTGCCAGCTTTCCAGGGGGATCAGATACGCAGTATTTT. It codes for CASFPGGSDTQYF.